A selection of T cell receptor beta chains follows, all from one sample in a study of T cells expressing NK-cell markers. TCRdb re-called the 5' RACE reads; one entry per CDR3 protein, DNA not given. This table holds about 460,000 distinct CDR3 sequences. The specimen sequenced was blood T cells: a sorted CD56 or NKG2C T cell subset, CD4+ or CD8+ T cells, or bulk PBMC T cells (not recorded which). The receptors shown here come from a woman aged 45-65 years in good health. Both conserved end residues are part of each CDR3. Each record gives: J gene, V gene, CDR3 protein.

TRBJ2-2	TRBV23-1	CASSRGTGTGELFF
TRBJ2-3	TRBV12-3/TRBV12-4	CASSLRTSGRRTDTQYF
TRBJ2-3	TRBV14	CASSQLVRDTQYF
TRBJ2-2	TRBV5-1	CASSSGALRTGELFF
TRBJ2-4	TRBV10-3	CATQQGPSLGKNIQYF
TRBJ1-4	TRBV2	CASSPDRVAEKLFF
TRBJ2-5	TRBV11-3	CASSPTPSNRETQYF
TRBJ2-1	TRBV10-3	CATTLAGATGSYNEQFF
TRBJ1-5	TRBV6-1	CASSEARVSPQHF
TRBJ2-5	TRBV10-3	CAISESATGGGETQYF
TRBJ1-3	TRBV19	CASGIPKSSGNTIYF
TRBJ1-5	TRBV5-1	CASSSTGRGDQPQHF
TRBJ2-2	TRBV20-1	CSAKRTGRDTGELFF
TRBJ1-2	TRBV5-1	CASRPGISDYGYTF
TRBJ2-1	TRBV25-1	CASSGTGGIYNEQFF
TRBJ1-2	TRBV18	CASSPGQGPLYGYTF
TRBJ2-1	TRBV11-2	CASRATGGSLSNEQFF
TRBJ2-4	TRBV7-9	CASSLVQALTSGFGKNIQYF
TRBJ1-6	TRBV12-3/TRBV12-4	CASRDAYSPLHF
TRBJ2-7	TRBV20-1	CSARKWSTPTYEQYF
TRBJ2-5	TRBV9	CASSVAAGGGEKTQYF
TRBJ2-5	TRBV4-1	CASSRPEGERETQYF
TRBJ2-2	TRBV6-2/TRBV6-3	CASTVGVTTGELFF
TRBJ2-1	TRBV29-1	CSPRRGVGNEQFF
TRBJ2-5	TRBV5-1	CASAAGETQYF
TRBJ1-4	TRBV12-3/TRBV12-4	CASRPTGGPNEKLFF
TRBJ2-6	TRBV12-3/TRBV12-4	CASSLRPLTSGANVLTF
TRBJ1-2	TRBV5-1	CASSPLDGRAYGYTF